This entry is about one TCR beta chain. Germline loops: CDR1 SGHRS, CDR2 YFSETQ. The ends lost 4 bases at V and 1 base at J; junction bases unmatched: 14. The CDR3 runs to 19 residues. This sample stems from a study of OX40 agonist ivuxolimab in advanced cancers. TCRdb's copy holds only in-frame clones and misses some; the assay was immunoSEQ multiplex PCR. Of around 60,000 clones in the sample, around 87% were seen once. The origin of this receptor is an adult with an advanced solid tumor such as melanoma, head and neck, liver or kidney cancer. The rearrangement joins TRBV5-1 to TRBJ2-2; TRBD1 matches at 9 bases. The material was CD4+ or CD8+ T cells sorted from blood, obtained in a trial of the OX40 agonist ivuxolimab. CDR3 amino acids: CASSRMDRGLARNTGELFF. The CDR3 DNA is TGCGCCAGCAGCCGGATGGACAGGGGACTCGCAAGGAACACCGGGGAGCTGTTTTTT.